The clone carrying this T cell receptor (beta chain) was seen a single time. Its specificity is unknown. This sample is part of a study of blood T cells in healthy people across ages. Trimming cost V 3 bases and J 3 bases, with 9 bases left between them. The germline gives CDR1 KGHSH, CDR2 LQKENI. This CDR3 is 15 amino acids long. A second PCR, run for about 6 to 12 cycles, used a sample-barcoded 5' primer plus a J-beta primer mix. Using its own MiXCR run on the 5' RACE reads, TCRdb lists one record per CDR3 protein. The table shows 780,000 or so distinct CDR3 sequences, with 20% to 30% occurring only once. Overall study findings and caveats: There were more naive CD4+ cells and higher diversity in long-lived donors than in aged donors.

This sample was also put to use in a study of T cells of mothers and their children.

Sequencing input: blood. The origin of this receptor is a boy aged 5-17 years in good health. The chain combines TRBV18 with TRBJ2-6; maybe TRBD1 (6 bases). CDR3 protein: CASSPAGVGANVLTF. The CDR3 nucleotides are TGTGCCAGCTCACCCGCAGGGGTTGGGGCCAACGTCCTGACTTTC.